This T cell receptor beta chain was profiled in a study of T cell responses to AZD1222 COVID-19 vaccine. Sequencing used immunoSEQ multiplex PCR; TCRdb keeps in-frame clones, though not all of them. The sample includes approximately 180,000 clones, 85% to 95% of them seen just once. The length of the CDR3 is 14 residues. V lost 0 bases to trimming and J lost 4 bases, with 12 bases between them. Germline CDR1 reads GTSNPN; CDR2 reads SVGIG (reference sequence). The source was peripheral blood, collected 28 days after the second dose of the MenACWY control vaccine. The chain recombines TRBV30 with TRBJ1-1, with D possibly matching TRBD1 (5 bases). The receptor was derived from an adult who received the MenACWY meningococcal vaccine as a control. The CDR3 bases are TGTGCCTGGAGTGTACAATTGGGGCTCACTGAAGCTTTCTTT. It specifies CAWSVQLGLTEAFF. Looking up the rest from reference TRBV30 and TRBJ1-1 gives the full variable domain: SQTIHQWPATLVQPVGSPLSLECTVEGTSNPNLYWYRQAAGRGLQLLFYSVGIGQISSEVPQNLSASRPQDRQFILSSKKLLLSDSGFYLCAWSVQLGLTEAFFGQGTRLTVV.